A selection of T cell receptor beta chains follows, all from one sample in a study of identical twins. TCRdb reprocessed the 5' RACE reads with MiXCR, giving one entry per CDR3 protein. The sample has 1.5 million to 2 million distinct CDR3 sequences; more than 30% are singletons. The sample consisted of cord blood. The receptors derive from a newborn girl in good health. The CDR3 runs from the conserved cysteine through the conserved F or W. Fields, in order: V gene, D gene, J gene, clone size, CDR3 DNA, CDR3 protein. A D gene is named only where the DNA matches it firmly. Size values are once, few and many counts, or a class for expanded clones, and some rows have none.

TRBV25-1	TRBD1	TRBJ2-7	NA	TGTGCCAGCAGTGAATGGACAGGGGGCGAGCAGTACTTC	CASSEWTGGEQYF
TRBV18	TRBD2	TRBJ2-3	NA	TGTGCCAGCTCACCAATGGCGGGGGGGCCTGGAGATACGCAGTATTTT	CASSPMAGGPGDTQYF
TRBV18	TRBD2	TRBJ2-1	NA	TGTGCCAGCTCACTAATAGCGGGAGATGCCTACAATGAGCAGTTCTTC	CASSLIAGDAYNEQFF
TRBV6-1	TRBD2	TRBJ2-3	NA	TGTGCCAGCAGCCCCAGCGGGAGGGCCGGAGGCACAGATACGCAGTATTTT	CASSPSGRAGGTDTQYF
TRBV10-3	NA	TRBJ1-3	NA	TGTGCCACAGAGATTCAGGGAAACTTACGCTCTGGAAACACCATATATTTT	CATEIQGNLRSGNTIYF
TRBV4-1	TRBD1	TRBJ2-2	NA	TGCGCCAGCAGCGTACACAGGGGGAACACCGGGGAGCTGTTTTTT	CASSVHRGNTGELFF
TRBV29-1	NA	TRBJ2-6	NA	TGCAGCGCGCAGCTCTCTGGGGCCAACGTCCTGACTTTC	CSAQLSGANVLTF
TRBV9	NA	TRBJ1-2	NA	TGTGCCAGCAGCGTAGTCCGATATGGCTACACCTTC	CASSVVRYGYTF
TRBV4-2	TRBD1	TRBJ2-7	NA	TGTGCCAGCAGCCAAGCACAGGGGAAAGGCTCCTACAATGAGCAGTACTTC	CASSQAQGKGSYNEQYF
TRBV20-1	NA	TRBJ1-5	NA	TGCAGTGCCACCGTCTGGAGGGGAAATCAGCCCCAGCATTTT	CSATVWRGNQPQHF
TRBV7-2	NA	TRBJ1-5	NA	TGTGCCAGCAGCTTAGCCACTGGACCCAATCAGCCCCAGCATTTT	CASSLATGPNQPQHF
TRBV29-1	NA	TRBJ2-7	many	TGCAGCGTTGTGGGTAACGGCTACGAGCAGTACTTC	CSVVGNGYEQYF
TRBV3-1	TRBD2	TRBJ2-1	few	TGTGCCAGCAGCCACCCGGGGGGGCGCTCCTACAATGAGCAGTTCTTC	CASSHPGGRSYNEQFF
TRBV10-3	TRBD1	TRBJ1-1	few	TGTGCCATCAGTGCCCGACAGGGCATGAACACTGAAGCTTTCTTT	CAISARQGMNTEAFF
TRBV11-3	NA	TRBJ2-1	NA	TGTGCCAGCAGCCGACCGGGGGTTAATGAGCAGTTCTTC	CASSRPGVNEQFF
TRBV20-1	NA	TRBJ2-7	many	TGCAGTGCTAGTAGGGTTACCTACGAGCAGTACTTC	CSASRVTYEQYF
TRBV5-1	NA	TRBJ2-7	NA	TGCGCCAGCAGATCTGGGGTCAGCTCCTACGAGCAGTACTTC	CASRSGVSSYEQYF
TRBV20-1	TRBD2	TRBJ2-4	few	TGCAGTGCTAGAGATAGCGGGCTAGCCAAAAACATTCGGTACTTC	CSARDSGLAKNIRYF
TRBV5-1	TRBD1	TRBJ1-6	once	TGCGCCAGCAGCTTGGACCAGGGGGCGAATTCACCCCTCCACTTT	CASSLDQGANSPLHF
TRBV20-1	NA	TRBJ1-6	few	TGCAGTGCTAGTAGATGGGGCTTTAATTCACCCCTCCACTTT	CSASRWGFNSPLHF
TRBV24-1	TRBD2	TRBJ2-1	few	TGTGCCACCAGTGTCCTCGGGACTAGAGGGCAGTTCTTC	CATSVLGTRGQFF
TRBV7-9	TRBD2	TRBJ2-7	NA	TGTGCCAGCAGCCGCGGGGGGCTTGGAGAGCAGTACTTC	CASSRGGLGEQYF
TRBV15	NA	TRBJ1-6	NA	TGTGCCACCAGCAGAGACTCAGGAAATTCACCCCTCCACTTT	CATSRDSGNSPLHF
TRBV19	NA	TRBJ2-3	NA	TGTGCCAGTAGTAGGGCAAAGGGGTTCTCCGGTACGCAGTATTTT	CASSRAKGFSGTQYF
TRBV5-1	NA	TRBJ2-1	NA	TGCGCCAGCAGCATCCCCCTCGGTTGGGATGAGCAGTTCTTC	CASSIPLGWDEQFF
TRBV29-1	TRBD2	TRBJ2-1	NA	TGCAGCGTTTCCAGTGCGAGACTAGCGGGAACCTACAATGAGCAGTTCTTC	CSVSSARLAGTYNEQFF
TRBV20-1	NA	TRBJ1-2	NA	TGCAGTTCCGCGGGGCCTTCCTATGGCTACACCTTC	CSSAGPSYGYTF
TRBV29-1	NA	TRBJ2-2	NA	TGCAGCGTTGCAGGGGTCCCCGGGGAGCTGTTTTTT	CSVAGVPGELFF
TRBV4-1	NA	TRBJ1-2	NA	TGCGCCAGCAGCCAAGACAGGGCGTGGGGCTACACCTTC	CASSQDRAWGYTF
TRBV24-1	NA	TRBJ2-3	NA	TGTGCCACCAGTGACCCGGGGGCGGTAACAGATACGCAGTATTTT	CATSDPGAVTDTQYF
TRBV7-4	TRBD2	TRBJ2-4	few	TGTGCCAGCAGCTTAGCGAGGGGAGCCGGGACTAGCGGGGGGCTAGCCAAAAACATTCAGTACTTC	CASSLARGAGTSGGLAKNIQYF
TRBV27	NA	TRBJ1-1	NA	TGTGCCAGCATTTCCCGAAGGGGGGAAGCTTTCTTT	CASISRRGEAFF